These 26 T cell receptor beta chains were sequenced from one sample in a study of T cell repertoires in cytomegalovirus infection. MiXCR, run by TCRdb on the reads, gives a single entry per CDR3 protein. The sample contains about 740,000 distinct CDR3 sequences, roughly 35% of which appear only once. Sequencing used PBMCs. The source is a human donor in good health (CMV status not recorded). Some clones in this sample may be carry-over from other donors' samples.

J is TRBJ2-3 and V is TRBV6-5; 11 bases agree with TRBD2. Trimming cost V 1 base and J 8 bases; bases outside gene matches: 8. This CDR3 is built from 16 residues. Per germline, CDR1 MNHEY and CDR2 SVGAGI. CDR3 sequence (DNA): TGTGCCAGCAGTTACTTCCCGACTAGCGGGAAGTCTACGCAGTATTTT. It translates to CASSYFPTSGKSTQYF.

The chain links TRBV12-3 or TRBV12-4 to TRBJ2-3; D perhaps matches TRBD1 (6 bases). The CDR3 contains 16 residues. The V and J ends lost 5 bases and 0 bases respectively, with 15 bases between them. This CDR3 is CASSDQGFSSTDTQYF. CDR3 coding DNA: TGTGCCAGCAGTGACCAGGGGTTCTCTAGCACAGATACGCAGTATTTT.

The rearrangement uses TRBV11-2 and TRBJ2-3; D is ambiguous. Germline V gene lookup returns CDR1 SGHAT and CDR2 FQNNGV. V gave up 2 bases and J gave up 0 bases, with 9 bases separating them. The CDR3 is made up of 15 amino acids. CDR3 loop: CASSLRASSTDTQYF. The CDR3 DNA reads TGTGCCAGCAGCTTACGGGCGAGTAGCACAGATACGCAGTATTTT.

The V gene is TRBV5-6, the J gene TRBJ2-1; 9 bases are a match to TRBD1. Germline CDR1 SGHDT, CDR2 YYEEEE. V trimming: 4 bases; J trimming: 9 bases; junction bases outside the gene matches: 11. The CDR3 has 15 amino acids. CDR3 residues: CASSLQGAQVGEQFF. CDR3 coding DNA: TGTGCCAGCAGCCTACAGGGGGCGCAAGTCGGTGAGCAGTTCTTC.

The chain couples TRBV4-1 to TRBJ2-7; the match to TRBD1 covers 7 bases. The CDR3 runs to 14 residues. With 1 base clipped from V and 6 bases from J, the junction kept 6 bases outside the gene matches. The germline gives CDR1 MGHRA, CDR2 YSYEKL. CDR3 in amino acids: CASSQAGTASEQYF. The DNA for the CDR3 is TGCGCCAGCAGCCAAGCCGGGACAGCGAGCGAGCAGTACTTC.

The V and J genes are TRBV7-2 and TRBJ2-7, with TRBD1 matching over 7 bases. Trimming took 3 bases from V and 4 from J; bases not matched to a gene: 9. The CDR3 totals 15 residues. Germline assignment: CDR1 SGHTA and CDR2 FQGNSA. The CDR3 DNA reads TGTGCCAGCAGCTTGGGGACAGAACTCGCTTACGAGCAGTACTTC. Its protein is CASSLGTELAYEQYF.

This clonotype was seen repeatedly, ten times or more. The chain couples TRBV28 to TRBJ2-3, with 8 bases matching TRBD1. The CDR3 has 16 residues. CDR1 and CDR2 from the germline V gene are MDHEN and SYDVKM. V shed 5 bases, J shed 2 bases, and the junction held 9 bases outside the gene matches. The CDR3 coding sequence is TGTGCCAGCAGTGATCCAGGGGGCCCTCACACAGATACGCAGTATTTT. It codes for CASSDPGGPHTDTQYF. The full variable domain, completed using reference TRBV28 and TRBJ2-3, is DVKVTQSSRYLVKRTGEKVFLECVQDMDHENMFWYRQDPGLGLRLIYFSYDVKMKEKGDIPEGYSVSREKKERFSLILESASTNQTSMYLCASSDPGGPHTDTQYFGPGTRLTVL.

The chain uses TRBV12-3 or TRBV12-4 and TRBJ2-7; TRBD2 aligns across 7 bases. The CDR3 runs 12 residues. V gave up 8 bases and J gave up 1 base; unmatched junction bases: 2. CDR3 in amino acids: CASGGGSYEQYF. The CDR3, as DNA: TGTGCCAGCGGCGGGGGTTCCTACGAGCAGTACTTC.

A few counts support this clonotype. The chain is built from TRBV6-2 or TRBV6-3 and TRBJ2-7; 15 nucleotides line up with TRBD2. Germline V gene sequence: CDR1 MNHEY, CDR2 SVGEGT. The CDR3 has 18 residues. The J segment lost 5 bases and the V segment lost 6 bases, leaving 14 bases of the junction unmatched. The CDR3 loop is CASSPGLAGGPSGNEQYF. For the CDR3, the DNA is TGTGCCAGCAGCCCCGGACTAGCGGGAGGGCCATCGGGGAACGAGCAGTACTTC.

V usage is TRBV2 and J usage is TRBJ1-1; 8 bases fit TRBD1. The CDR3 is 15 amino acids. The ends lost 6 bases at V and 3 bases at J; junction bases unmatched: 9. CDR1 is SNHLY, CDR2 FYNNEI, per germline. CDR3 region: CASRLGQGGYTEAFF. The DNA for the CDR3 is TGTGCCAGCAGACTCGGACAGGGAGGGTACACTGAAGCTTTCTTT.

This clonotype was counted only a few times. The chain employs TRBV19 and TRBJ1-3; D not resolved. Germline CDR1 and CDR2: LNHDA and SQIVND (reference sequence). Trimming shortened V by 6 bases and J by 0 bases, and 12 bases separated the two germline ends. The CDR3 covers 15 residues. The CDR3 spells CASRSRTLSGNTIYF. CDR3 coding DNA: TGTGCCAGTAGGTCCCGGACCCTCTCTGGAAACACCATATATTTT.

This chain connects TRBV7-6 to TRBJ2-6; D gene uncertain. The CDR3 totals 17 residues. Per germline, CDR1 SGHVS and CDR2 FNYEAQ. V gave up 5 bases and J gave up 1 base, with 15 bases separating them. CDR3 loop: CASSSPAVFSGANVLTF. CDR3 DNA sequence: TGTGCCAGCAGCAGTCCCGCCGTTTTTTCTGGGGCCAACGTCCTGACTTTC.

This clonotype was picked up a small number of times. CDR3 nucleotide sequence: TGTGCCAGCAGTCAGCGCCTGGGACAGGGAAATCAGCCCCAGCATTTT. Its protein is CASSQRLGQGNQPQHF. The V gene is TRBV12-3 or TRBV12-4, the J gene TRBJ1-5; TRBD1 matches 9 bases. The CDR3 sequence is 16 residues long. Trimming removed 5 bases from V and 4 bases from J; junction bases left unmatched: 9.

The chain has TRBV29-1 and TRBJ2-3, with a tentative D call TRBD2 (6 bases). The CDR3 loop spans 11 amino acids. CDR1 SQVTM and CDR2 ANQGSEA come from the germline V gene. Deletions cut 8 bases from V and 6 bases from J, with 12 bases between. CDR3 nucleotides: TGCAGCCCGGAGGCGGGGGATACGCAGTATTTT. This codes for CSPEAGDTQYF.

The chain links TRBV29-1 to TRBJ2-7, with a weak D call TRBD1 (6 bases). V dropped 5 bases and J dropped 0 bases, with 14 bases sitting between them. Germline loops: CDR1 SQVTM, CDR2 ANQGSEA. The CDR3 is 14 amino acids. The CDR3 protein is CSVSGGDSSYEQYF. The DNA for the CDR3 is TGCAGCGTTAGTGGGGGCGACAGCTCCTACGAGCAGTACTTC.

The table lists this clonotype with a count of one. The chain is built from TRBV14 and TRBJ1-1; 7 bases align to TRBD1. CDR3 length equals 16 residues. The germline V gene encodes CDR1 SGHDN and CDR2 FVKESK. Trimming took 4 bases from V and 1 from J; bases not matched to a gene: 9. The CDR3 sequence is CASSRTNRGGNTEAFF. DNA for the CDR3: TGTGCCAGCAGCCGAACTAACAGGGGTGGGAACACTGAAGCTTTCTTT. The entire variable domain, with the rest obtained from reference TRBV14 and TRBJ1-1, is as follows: EAGVTQFPSHSVIEKGQTVTLRCDPISGHDNLYWYRRVMGKEIKFLLHFVKESKQDESGMPNNRFLAERTGGTYSTLKVQPAELEDSGVYFCASSRTNRGGNTEAFFGQGTRLTVV.

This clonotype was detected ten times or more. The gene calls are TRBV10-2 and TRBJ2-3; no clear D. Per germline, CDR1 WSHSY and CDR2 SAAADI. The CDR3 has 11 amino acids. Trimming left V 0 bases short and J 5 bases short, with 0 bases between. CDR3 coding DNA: TGCGCCAGCAGTGAGTCAGATACGCAGTATTTT. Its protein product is CASSESDTQYF.

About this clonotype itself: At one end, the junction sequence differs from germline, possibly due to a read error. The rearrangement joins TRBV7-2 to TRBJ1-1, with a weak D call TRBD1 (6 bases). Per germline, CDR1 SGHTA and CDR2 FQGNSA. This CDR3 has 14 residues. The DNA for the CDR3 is TGTGCCAGCATCTTACAGGGAGGTGACACTGAAGCTTTCTTT. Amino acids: CASILQGGDTEAFF.

The CDR3 DNA reads TGCGCCAGCAGTCAATCGATCGGCAGGGGGGACGAATACGAGCAGTACTTC. Translating gives CASSQSIGRGDEYEQYF. The chain links TRBV23-1 to TRBJ2-7; the D gene is possibly TRBD1 (7 bases). TRBV23-1 is an open reading frame, and its role is uncertain. The CDR3 consists of 17 residues. V was pared by 0 bases and J by 4 bases, with 19 bases between.

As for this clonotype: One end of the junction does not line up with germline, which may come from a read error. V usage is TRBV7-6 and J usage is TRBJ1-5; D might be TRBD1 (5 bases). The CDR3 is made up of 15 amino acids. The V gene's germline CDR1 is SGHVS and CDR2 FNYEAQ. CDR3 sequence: CASSPGTDPNQPQHF. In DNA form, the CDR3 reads TGTGCTAGCAGCCCCGGGACTGACCCCAATCAGCCCCAGCATTTT. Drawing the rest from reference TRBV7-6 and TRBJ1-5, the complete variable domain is GAGVSQSPRYKVTKRGQDVALRCDPISGHVSLYWYRQALGQGPEFLTYFNYEAQQDKSGLPNDRFSAERPEGSISTLTIQRTEQRDSAMYRCASSPGTDPNQPQHFGDGTRLSIL.

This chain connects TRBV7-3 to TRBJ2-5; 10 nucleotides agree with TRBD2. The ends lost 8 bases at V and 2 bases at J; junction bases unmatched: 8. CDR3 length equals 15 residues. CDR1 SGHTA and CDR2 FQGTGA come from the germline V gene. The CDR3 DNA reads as TGTGCCAGCGGGGTAGCGGGGGGTATACAAGAGACCCAGTACTTC. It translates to CASGVAGGIQETQYF.

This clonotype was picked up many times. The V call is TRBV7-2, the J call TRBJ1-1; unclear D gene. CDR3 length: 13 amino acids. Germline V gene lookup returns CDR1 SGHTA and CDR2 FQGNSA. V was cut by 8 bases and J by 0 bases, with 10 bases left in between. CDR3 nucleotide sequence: TGTGCCAGCGGGGTTCGAATGAACACTGAAGCTTTCTTT. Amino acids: CASGVRMNTEAFF.

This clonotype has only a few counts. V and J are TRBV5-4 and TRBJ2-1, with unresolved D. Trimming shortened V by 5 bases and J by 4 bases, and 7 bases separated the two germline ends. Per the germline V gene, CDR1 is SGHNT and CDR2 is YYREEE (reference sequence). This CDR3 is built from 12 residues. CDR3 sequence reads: CASRSPYNEQFF. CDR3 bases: TGTGCCAGCAGGTCCCCTTACAATGAGCAGTTCTTC.

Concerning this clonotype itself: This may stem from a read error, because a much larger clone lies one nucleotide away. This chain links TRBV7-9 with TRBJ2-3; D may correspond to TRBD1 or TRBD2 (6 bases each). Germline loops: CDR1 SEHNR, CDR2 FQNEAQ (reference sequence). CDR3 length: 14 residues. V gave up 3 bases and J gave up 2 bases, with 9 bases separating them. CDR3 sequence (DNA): TGTGCCAGCAGCTTTAGGGGGGCCACAGATACGCAGTATTTT. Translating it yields CASSFRGATDTQYF.

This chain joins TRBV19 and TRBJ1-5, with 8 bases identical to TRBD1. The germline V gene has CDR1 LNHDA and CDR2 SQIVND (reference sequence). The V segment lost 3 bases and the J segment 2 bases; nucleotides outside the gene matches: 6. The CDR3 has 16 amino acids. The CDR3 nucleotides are TGTGCCAGTAGTATTTGGGAGGGACAGGGCAATCAGCCCCAGCATTTT. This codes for CASSIWEGQGNQPQHF.

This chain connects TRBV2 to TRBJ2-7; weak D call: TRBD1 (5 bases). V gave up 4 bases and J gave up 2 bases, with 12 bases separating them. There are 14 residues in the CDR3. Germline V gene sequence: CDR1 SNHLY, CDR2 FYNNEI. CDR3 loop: CASSVGAPTYEQYF. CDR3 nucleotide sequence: TGTGCCAGCAGTGTAGGGGCACCTACCTACGAGCAGTACTTC.